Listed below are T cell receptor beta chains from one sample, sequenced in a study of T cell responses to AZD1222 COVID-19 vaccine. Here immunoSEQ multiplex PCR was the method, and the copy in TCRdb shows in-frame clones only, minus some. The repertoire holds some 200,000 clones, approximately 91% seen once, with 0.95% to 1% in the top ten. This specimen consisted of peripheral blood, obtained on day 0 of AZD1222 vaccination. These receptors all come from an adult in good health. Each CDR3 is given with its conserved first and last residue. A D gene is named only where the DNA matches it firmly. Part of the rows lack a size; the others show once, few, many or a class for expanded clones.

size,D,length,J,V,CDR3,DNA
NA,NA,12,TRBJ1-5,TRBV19,CASQEGFGAQHF,TGTGCCAGCCAGGAGGGGTTTGGGGCCCAGCATTTT
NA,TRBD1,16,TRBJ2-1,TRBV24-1,CATSDPGQGAYNEQFF,TGTGCCACCAGTGACCCGGGACAGGGGGCCTACAATGAGCAGTTCTTC
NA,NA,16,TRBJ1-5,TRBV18,CASSPSGAPGNQPQHF,TGTGCCAGCTCACCTAGTGGGGCCCCGGGAAATCAGCCCCAGCATTTT
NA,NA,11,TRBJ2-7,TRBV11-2,CASSSTYEQYF,TGTGCCAGCAGCTCGACCTACGAGCAGTACTTC
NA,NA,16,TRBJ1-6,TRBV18,CASSASRGLGDSPLHF,TGTGCCAGCTCAGCAAGCAGGGGCCTAGGGGACTCACCCCTCCACTTT
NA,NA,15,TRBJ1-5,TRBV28,CASSLLLNSNQPQHF,TGTGCCAGCAGTTTATTACTAAACAGCAATCAGCCCCAGCATTTT
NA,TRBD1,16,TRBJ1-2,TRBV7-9,CASSAPLTGVSYGYTF,TGTGCCAGCAGCGCCCCCCTTACAGGGGTCAGCTATGGCTACACCTTC
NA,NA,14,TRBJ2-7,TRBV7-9,CASSLGSRGYEQYF,TGTGCCAGCAGCTTAGGGAGCAGGGGCTACGAGCAGTACTTC
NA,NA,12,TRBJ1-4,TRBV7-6,CASSPGGGKLFF,TGTGCCAGCAGCCCCGGGGGGGGAAAACTGTTTTTT
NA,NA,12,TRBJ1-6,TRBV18,CASSPLGSPLHF,TGTGCCAGCTCACCACTAGGGTCACCCCTCCACTTT
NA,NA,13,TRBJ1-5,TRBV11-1,CASSPASNQPQHF,TGTGCCAGCAGCCCAGCAAGCAATCAGCCCCAGCATTTT
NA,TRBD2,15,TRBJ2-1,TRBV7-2,CASSLELAGHNEQFF,TGTGCCAGCAGCTTGGAACTAGCGGGGCACAATGAGCAGTTCTTC
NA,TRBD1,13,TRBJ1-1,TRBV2,CASIDRVGTEAFF,TGTGCCAGCATTGACAGGGTCGGAACTGAAGCTTTCTTT
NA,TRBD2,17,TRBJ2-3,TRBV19,CASSIGQTSGSTDTQYF,TGTGCCAGTAGTATAGGTCAGACTAGCGGGAGCACAGATACGCAGTATTTT
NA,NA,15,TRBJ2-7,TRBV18,CASSPGQLESYEQYF,TGTGCCAGCTCACCTGGACAGTTGGAATCCTACGAGCAGTACTTC
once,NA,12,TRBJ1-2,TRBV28,CATSGEHYGYTF,TGTGCCACCTCAGGGGAGCACTATGGCTACACCTTC
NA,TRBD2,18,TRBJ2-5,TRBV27,CASSLSTFSGRAGETQYF,TGTGCCAGCAGTTTATCAACCTTTAGCGGGAGGGCCGGGGAGACCCAGTACTTC
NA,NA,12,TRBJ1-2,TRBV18,CASSSSEYGYTF,TGTGCCAGCTCATCATCCGAATATGGCTACACCTTC
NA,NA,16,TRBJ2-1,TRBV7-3,CASSLTGAVVYNEQFF,TGTGCCAGCAGCTTAACCGGGGCGGTGGTATACAATGAGCAGTTCTTC
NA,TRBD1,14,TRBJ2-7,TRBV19,CASKGTGLTYEQYF,TGTGCCAGTAAGGGGACAGGGCTAACCTACGAGCAGTACTTC
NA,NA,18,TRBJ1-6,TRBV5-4,CASSPDLGGSSYNSPLHF,TGTGCCAGCAGCCCCGACTTAGGAGGGAGCTCCTATAATTCACCCCTCCACTTT
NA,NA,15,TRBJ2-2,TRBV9,CASSVEGAGTGELFF,TGTGCCAGCAGCGTAGAAGGGGCGGGCACCGGGGAGCTGTTTTTT
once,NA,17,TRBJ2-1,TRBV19,CASSPWAGGSSYNEQFF,TGTGCCAGTAGCCCTTGGGCCGGGGGAAGCTCCTACAATGAGCAGTTCTTC
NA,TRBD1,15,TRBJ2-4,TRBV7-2,CASSPRPGTEDIQYF,TGTGCCAGCAGCCCCCGCCCAGGGACAGAGGACATTCAGTACTTC
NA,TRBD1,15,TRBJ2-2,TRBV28,CAGSMAQGVTGELFF,TGTGCCGGCAGCATGGCACAGGGGGTCACCGGGGAGCTGTTTTTT
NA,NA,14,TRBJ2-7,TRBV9,CASSVGGLPLEQYF,TGTGCCAGCAGCGTAGGGGGACTTCCTCTCGAGCAGTACTTC
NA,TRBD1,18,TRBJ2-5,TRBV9,CASSVGGRGTGDQETQYF,TGTGCCAGCAGCGTGGGGGGTCGTGGGACAGGGGACCAAGAGACCCAGTACTTC
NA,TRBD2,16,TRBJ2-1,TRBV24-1,CATSGKTSGGTHEQFF,TGTGCCACCAGTGGCAAGACTAGCGGGGGGACCCATGAGCAGTTCTTC
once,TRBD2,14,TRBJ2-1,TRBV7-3,CASSSGTSGSEQFF,TGTGCCAGCAGCTCCGGGACTAGCGGGAGTGAGCAGTTCTTC
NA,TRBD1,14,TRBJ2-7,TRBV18,CASSQGQNSYEQYF,TGTGCCAGCTCACAGGGACAGAACTCCTACGAGCAGTACTTC
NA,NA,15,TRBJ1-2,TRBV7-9,CASSLAVPKDYGYTF,TGTGCCAGCAGCCTCGCCGTCCCCAAGGACTATGGCTACACCTTC
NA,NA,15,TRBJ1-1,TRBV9,CASSPPPGADTEAFF,TGTGCCAGCAGCCCCCCCCCAGGGGCGGACACTGAAGCTTTCTTT
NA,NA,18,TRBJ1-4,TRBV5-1,CASSPTRGQGPFNEKLFF,TGCGCCAGCAGCCCAACTCGGGGGCAGGGACCGTTTAATGAAAAACTGTTTTTT
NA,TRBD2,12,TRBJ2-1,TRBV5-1,CASSSGRGIRIF,TGCGCCAGCAGCTCGGGGCGGGGGATTAGGATCTTC
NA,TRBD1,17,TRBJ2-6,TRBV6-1,CASSGPTGAPWPKVLTF,TGTGCCAGCAGTGGGCCCACAGGGGCTCCTTGGCCCAAGGTCCTGACTTTC
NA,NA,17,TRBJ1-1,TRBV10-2,CASTEGGAVGGYTEAFF,TGCGCCAGCACTGAGGGGGGGGCCGTCGGTGGATACACTGAAGCTTTCTTT
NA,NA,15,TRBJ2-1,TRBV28,CASSPQTGAYNEQFF,TGTGCCAGCAGTCCTCAAACGGGAGCTTACAATGAGCAGTTCTTC
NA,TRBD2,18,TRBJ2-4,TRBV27,CASSRESGRAFPGNIQYF,TGTGCCAGCAGTCGTGAGAGCGGGAGGGCCTTTCCCGGAAACATTCAGTACTTC
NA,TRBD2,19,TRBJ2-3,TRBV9,CASSLSGGFGLAGTDTQYF,TGTGCCAGCAGCTTGAGCGGCGGTTTCGGACTAGCGGGCACAGATACGCAGTATTTT
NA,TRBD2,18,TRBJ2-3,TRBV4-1,CASSQGLLRRGFENTQYF,TGCGCCAGCAGCCAAGGCCTGCTCCGGCGGGGGTTCGAGAATACGCAGTATTTT
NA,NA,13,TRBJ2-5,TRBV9,CASSVDFQETQYF,TGTGCCAGCAGCGTAGATTTCCAAGAGACCCAGTACTTC
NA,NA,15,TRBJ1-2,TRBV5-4,CASSFAGKANYGYTF,TGTGCCAGCAGTTTTGCAGGGAAAGCTAACTATGGCTACACCTTC
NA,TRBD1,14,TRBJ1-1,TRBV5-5,CASSWTGGGTEAFF,TGTGCCAGCAGCTGGACAGGGGGCGGCACTGAAGCTTTCTTT
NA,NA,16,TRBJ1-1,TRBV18,CASSPMVRGTNTEAFF,TGTGCCAGCTCACCAATGGTGAGGGGGACGAACACTGAAGCTTTCTTT
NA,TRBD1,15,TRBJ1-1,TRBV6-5,CASSYVIGGRGGAFF,TGTGCCAGCAGTTACGTTATTGGGGGCAGGGGGGGAGCTTTCTTT
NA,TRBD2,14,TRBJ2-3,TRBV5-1,CASSLVAGEDTQYF,TGCGCCAGCAGCTTGGTAGCGGGAGAGGATACGCAGTATTTT
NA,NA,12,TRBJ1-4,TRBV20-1,CSASATNEKLFF,TGCAGTGCTAGTGCCACTAATGAAAAACTGTTTTTT
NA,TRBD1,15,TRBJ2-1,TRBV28,CASSLLGQGIHEQFF,TGTGCCAGCAGTTTACTAGGACAGGGGATTCATGAGCAGTTCTTC
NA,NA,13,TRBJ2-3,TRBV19,CASSLTDTDTQYF,TGTGCCAGTAGTTTAACAGACACAGATACGCAGTATTTT
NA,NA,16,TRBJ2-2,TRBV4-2,CASSQEFGGNTGELFF,TGTGCCAGCAGCCAAGAGTTCGGGGGTAACACCGGGGAGCTGTTTTTT
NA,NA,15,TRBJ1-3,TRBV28,CASSLYGGSGNTIYF,TGTGCCAGCAGTTTATATGGCGGCTCTGGAAACACCATATATTTT
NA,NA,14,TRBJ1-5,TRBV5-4,CASSEQGRGQPQHF,TGTGCCAGCAGCGAGCAGGGTCGGGGACAGCCCCAGCATTTT
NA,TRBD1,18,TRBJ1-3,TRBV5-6,CASSPFGDSRRTGNTIYF,TGTGCCAGCAGCCCCTTCGGGGACAGTCGAAGAACTGGAAACACCATATATTTT
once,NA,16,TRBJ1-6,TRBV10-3,CAISSMGRQDNSPLHF,TGTGCCATCAGTTCAATGGGACGGCAAGATAATTCACCCCTCCACTTT